One sample yielded the 25 T cell receptor beta chains listed below, sequenced in a study of T-cell reconstitution after alpha-beta-depleted transplantation in children. Unique molecular identifiers were incorporated during preparation of the TCRbeta library. Using its own MiXCR run on the PCR reads, TCRdb lists one record per CDR3 protein. The sample holds about 500,000 distinct CDR3 sequences, approximately 32% seen once. Sequenced material: PBMCs from the stem cell graft donor, taken from the stem cell graft. These receptors were obtained from a human donor who donated a stem cell graft to a child with aplastic anemia.

This clonotype has a handful of counts. The chain couples TRBV18 to TRBJ2-1, with 11 bases aligning to TRBD1. The germline CDR1 and CDR2 sequences are KGHSH and LQKENI. J gave up 4 bases and V 0 bases, and 5 bases lay outside the gene matches. CDR3 length: 17 residues. Here the CDR3 DNA reads TGTGCCAGCTCACCACCGATAAGGGACAGGGGGTACAATGAGCAGTTCTTC. This sequence encodes CASSPPIRDRGYNEQFF.

The sample holds a few counts of this clonotype. The chain couples TRBV6-2 or TRBV6-3 to TRBJ1-1; no firm D call. Germline V gives CDR1 MNHEY, CDR2 SVGEGT. The germline V and J ends were trimmed by 1 base and 1 base, with 7 bases remaining between them. The CDR3 loop spans 14 amino acids. The CDR3, as DNA: TGTGCCAGCAGTTACTTTGGGTGGAACACTGAAGCTTTCTTT. Amino acid sequence: CASSYFGWNTEAFF.

V and J are TRBV20-1 and TRBJ1-2, with D possibly matching TRBD1 (6 bases). The germline V gene has CDR1 DFQATT and CDR2 SNEGSKA (reference sequence). Trimming removed 0 bases at V and 4 bases at J, with 18 bases between. CDR3 length: 16 amino acids. CDR3 nucleotides: TGCAGTGCTAGAGATGTCGTCGCGGGGGCTGGCTATGGCTACACCTTC. Translating it yields CSARDVVAGAGYGYTF.

In its sample, this clonotype was seen a few times. V and J are TRBV10-3 and TRBJ2-3, with 7 bases matching TRBD2. CDR1 ENHRY and CDR2 SYGVKD come from the germline V gene. V was clipped by 5 bases and J by 2 bases; unmatched bases: 4. The CDR3 covers 14 residues. The CDR3 loop reads CAISTAGATDTQYF. The CDR3 bases are TGTGCCATCAGTACCGCGGGAGCCACAGATACGCAGTATTTT.

This chain joins TRBV27 and TRBJ2-2; D unclear. The V end lost 5 bases, the J end lost 5 bases, and 15 bases lay between the germline ends. Germline V gene lookup returns CDR1 MNHEY and CDR2 SMNVEV (reference sequence). The length of the CDR3 is 15 residues. The CDR3 loop is CASSTTLSGTGELFF. In DNA, the CDR3 is TGTGCCAGCAGTACGACACTGTCCGGGACCGGGGAGCTGTTTTTT.

This chain uses TRBV12-3 or TRBV12-4 with TRBJ2-1; 12 positions match TRBD2. V was pared by 5 bases and J by 11 bases, with 7 bases of the junction left unmatched. The CDR3 is made up of 14 amino acids. The CDR3 nucleotides read TGTGCCAGCAGTCCCCGGACTAGCGGGGTAAAGCAGTTCTTC. Its protein is CASSPRTSGVKQFF.

This clonotype was recorded once. The chain joins TRBV5-4 to TRBJ1-1; 8 nucleotides align to TRBD1. In germline, CDR1 is SGHNT, CDR2 YYREEE (reference sequence). This CDR3 spans 14 amino acids. Unmatched junction bases numbered 8, after V lost 5 bases and J lost 5 bases. In nucleotides, the CDR3 is TGTGCCAGCAGGGCAGGGGGCGAGGGGACTGAAGCTTTCTTT. Translated, it gives CASRAGGEGTEAFF.

This clonotype was detected a few times. The V call is TRBV20-1, the J call TRBJ1-1; perhaps TRBD1 as D (6 bases). The length of the CDR3 is 15 residues. Trimming took off 3 bases at V and 8 bases at J, with 22 bases between the two ends. Germline V gene lookup returns CDR1 DFQATT and CDR2 SNEGSKA (reference sequence). The CDR3 spells CSARGQGAAGQEAFF. DNA for the CDR3: TGCAGTGCTAGGGGACAAGGGGCGGCTGGACAAGAAGCTTTCTTT.

The V call is TRBV7-2, the J call TRBJ2-7, with D tentatively TRBD1 (5 bases). Germline V gene data show CDR1 as SGHTA and CDR2 as FQGNSA. Between the trimmed V and J ends, which lost 1 base and 11 bases, there was a span of 24 bases. The CDR3 length is 16 residues. The CDR3 protein is CASSLVRPRTPIEKYF. The CDR3 DNA sequence: TGTGCCAGCAGCTTAGTCCGGCCTCGGACACCAATTGAGAAGTACTTC.

This chain uses TRBV7-8 with TRBJ2-7; D call uncertain. V was trimmed by 1 base and J by 4 bases, leaving 14 bases between them. The CDR3 sequence is 15 residues long. Per germline, CDR1 SGHVS and CDR2 FQNEAQ. The CDR3 protein is CASSLEHDLRYEQYV. CDR3 in DNA: TGTGCCAGCAGCTTAGAACACGACTTAAGGTACGAGCAGTACGTC.

This clonotype appeared a few times. This chain joins TRBV5-4 and TRBJ2-1; 9 nucleotides agree with TRBD2. The CDR3 extends over 15 amino acids. Trimming removed 0 bases from V and 12 bases from J; junction bases left unmatched: 10. The germline V gene has CDR1 SGHNT and CDR2 YYREEE (reference sequence). The CDR3 region is CASSLASASGTGQFF. The CDR3 DNA reads TGTGCCAGCAGCTTGGCATCCGCTAGCGGGACCGGGCAGTTCTTC.

The rearrangement links TRBV2 to TRBJ1-4; 8 nucleotides match TRBD1. Germline trimming cut 5 bases from V and 11 bases from J; bases unmatched to any gene: 4. The CDR3 totals 12 residues. Germline CDR1 is SNHLY and CDR2 is FYNNEI. CDR3 nucleotide sequence: TGTGCCAGCAGTTTTACAGGGGGGAAACTGTTTTTT. It specifies CASSFTGGKLFF.

Only a few counts were recorded for this clonotype. The chain couples TRBV18 to TRBJ2-7, with a tentative D call TRBD1 (6 bases). Germline loops: CDR1 KGHSH, CDR2 LQKENI. The CDR3 is 14 amino acids. The ends were cut back, 5 bases at V and 6 bases at J, with 17 bases in the middle. In DNA, the CDR3 is TGTGCCAGCTCAGGGCTTAAGGACAGTGCCGAGCAGTACTTC. Its protein is CASSGLKDSAEQYF.

This clonotype turned up a few times. V usage is TRBV29-1 and J usage is TRBJ1-5, with D unclear. Looked up from germline, CDR1 is SQVTM and CDR2 is ANQGSEA. The V gene lost 4 bases and the J gene lost 7 bases, with 8 bases spanning the gap. The CDR3 totals 11 residues. CDR3 region: CSVGEGQPQHF. The CDR3, as DNA: TGCAGCGTTGGGGAGGGACAGCCCCAGCATTTT. Full variable domain (missing parts from reference TRBV29-1 and TRBJ1-5): SAVISQKPSRDICQRGTSLTIQCQVDSQVTMMFWYRQQPGQSLTLIATANQGSEATYESGFVIDKFPISRPNLTFSTLTVSNMSPEDSSIYLCSVGEGQPQHFGDGTRLSIL.

This clonotype was picked up a small number of times. The rearrangement links TRBV5-1 to TRBJ2-2; 11 bases are shared with TRBD1. With 0 bases clipped from V and 4 bases from J, the junction kept 2 bases outside the gene matches. This CDR3 spans 16 amino acids. The germline gives CDR1 SGHRS, CDR2 YFSETQ. CDR3 loop: CASSLEGTGGTGELFF. The CDR3 DNA reads TGCGCCAGCAGCTTGGAAGGGACAGGGGGCACCGGGGAGCTGTTTTTT. The whole variable domain, remainder taken from reference TRBV5-1 and TRBJ2-2, is KAGVTQTPRYLIKTRGQQVTLSCSPISGHRSVSWYQQTPGQGLQFLFEYFSETQRNKGNFPGRFSGRQFSNSRSEMNVSTLELGDSALYLCASSLEGTGGTGELFFGEGSRLTVL.

The CDR3 DNA reads TGTGCCAGCAGGAAGGACAGAAACGGGGAGCTGTTTTTT. It codes for CASRKDRNGELFF. The chain uses TRBV6-2 or TRBV6-3 and TRBJ2-2; possible D gene TRBD1, 6 bases. This CDR3 spans 13 amino acids. Germline CDR1 and CDR2: MNHEY and SVGEGT. Trimming pared 6 bases from V and 7 bases from J, leaving 12 bases between.

J is TRBJ1-1 and V is TRBV15, with D unresolved. Trimming left V 5 bases short and J 2 bases short, with 12 bases between. Germline values: CDR1 LNHNV, CDR2 YYDKDF (reference sequence). The CDR3 has 14 amino acids. CDR3 sequence (DNA): TGTGCCACCAGCCCTACGCGAGCCAACACTGAAGCTTTCTTT. As protein: CATSPTRANTEAFF. Combining the CDR3 with reference TRBV15 and TRBJ1-1 gives the whole variable domain DAMVIQNPRYQVTQFGKPVTLSCSQTLNHNVMYWYQQKSSQAPKLLFHYYDKDFNNEADTPDNFQSRRPNTSFCFLDIRSPGLGDTAMYLCATSPTRANTEAFFGQGTRLTVV.

The rearrangement links TRBV28 to TRBJ2-2, with a weak D call TRBD1 (6 bases). The CDR3 loop spans 15 amino acids. Trimming left V 3 bases short and J 4 bases short, with 12 bases between. Germline lookup yields CDR1 MDHEN and CDR2 SYDVKM. For the CDR3, the DNA is TGTGCCAGCAGTTTTCCCAGGGGTGGCACCGGGGAGCTGTTTTTT. As protein: CASSFPRGGTGELFF.

This clonotype showed up just a few times. The V and J genes are TRBV29-1 and TRBJ1-2; TRBD1 agrees at 7 bases. This CDR3 has 11 residues. The germline V gene has CDR1 SQVTM and CDR2 ANQGSEA. V was pared by 4 bases and J by 5 bases, with 1 base of the junction left unmatched. The CDR3 DNA is TGCAGCGTTGCCAGGGGGTATGGCTACACCTTC. Translation: CSVARGYGYTF.

This clonotype was seen only a few times. This chain connects TRBV10-3 to TRBJ2-7; possibly TRBD1 for D (5 bases). V gave up 5 bases and J gave up 3 bases, with 8 bases separating them. The germline V gene has CDR1 ENHRY and CDR2 SYGVKD. This CDR3 is 12 amino acids long. The CDR3 reads CAISRDSYEQYF. The CDR3 DNA follows: TGTGCCATCAGTAGAGACAGCTACGAGCAGTACTTC.

The chain combines TRBV12-3 or TRBV12-4 with TRBJ2-3; the D is unclear. This CDR3 region has 15 residues. Between the trimmed V and J ends, which lost 6 bases and 4 bases, there was a span of 17 bases. CDR3 sequence: CASSEAPGLSDTQYF. CDR3 in DNA: TGTGCCAGCAGCGAGGCGCCGGGCCTTTCAGATACGCAGTATTTT.

This clonotype was seen a few times. V and J are TRBV2 and TRBJ1-3; D not certain. The ends were cut back, 6 bases at V and 4 bases at J, with 7 bases in the middle. CDR3 size: 12 residues. The germline V gene has CDR1 SNHLY and CDR2 FYNNEI. The CDR3 DNA is TGTGCCAGCAGGGCCGGGGGAAACACCATATATTTT. Translating it yields CASRAGGNTIYF.

The chain carries TRBV7-4 and TRBJ2-7; TRBD1 is a possible D gene (5 bases). V was trimmed by 0 bases and J by 3 bases, leaving 18 bases between them. CDR3 length: 17 residues. Germline CDR1 and CDR2: SGHVT and SQSDAQ. The CDR3 sequence is CASSLAKGQGKSYEQYV. The CDR3 coding sequence is TGTGCCAGCAGCTTAGCTAAGGGGCAGGGTAAAAGCTACGAGCAGTACGTC.

The chain carries TRBV7-9 and TRBJ2-2; D perhaps matches TRBD1 (6 bases). CDR3 length: 15 residues. Trimming removed 1 base at V and 6 bases at J, with 12 bases between. In germline, CDR1 is SEHNR, CDR2 FQNEAQ (reference sequence). The CDR3 bases are TGTGCCAGCAGCTTAGGACAGGAGGAGTCCGGGGAGCTGTTTTTT. Amino acid sequence: CASSLGQEESGELFF.

The V gene is TRBV29-1, the J gene TRBJ2-7; 10 bases are shared with TRBD1. Germline assignment: CDR1 SQVTM and CDR2 ANQGSEA. The CDR3 extends over 10 amino acids. The CDR3 loop reads CSVRDRGIAV. CDR3 DNA: TGCAGCGTGAGGGACAGGGGAATTGCGGTC.